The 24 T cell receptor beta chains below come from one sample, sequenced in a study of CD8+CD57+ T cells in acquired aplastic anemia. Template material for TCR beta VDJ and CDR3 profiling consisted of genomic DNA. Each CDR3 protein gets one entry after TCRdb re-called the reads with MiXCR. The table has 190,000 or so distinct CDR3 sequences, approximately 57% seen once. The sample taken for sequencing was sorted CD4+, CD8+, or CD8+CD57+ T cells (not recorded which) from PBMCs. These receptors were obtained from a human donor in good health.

The CDR3 DNA is TGTGCCATCAGGCCCCGGGGTAGCTCCTACAATGAGCAGTTCTTC. Residues: CAIRPRGSSYNEQFF. The chain uses TRBV10-3 and TRBJ2-1; D may be TRBD2 (5 bases). This CDR3 is 15 amino acids long. V was pared by 6 bases and J by 0 bases, with 12 bases between. CDR1 and CDR2 from the germline V gene are ENHRY and SYGVKD.

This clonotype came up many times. In nucleotides, the CDR3 is TGTGCCACCAGTGATGGGCCCTTTCTGCATCAGCCCCAGCATTTT. Amino acids: CATSDGPFLHQPQHF. The chain is built from TRBV24-1 and TRBJ1-5; no clear D gene. CDR3 size: 15 residues. The germline V gene has CDR1 KGHDR and CDR2 SFDVKD. V gave up 3 bases and J gave up 5 bases, with 13 bases separating them.

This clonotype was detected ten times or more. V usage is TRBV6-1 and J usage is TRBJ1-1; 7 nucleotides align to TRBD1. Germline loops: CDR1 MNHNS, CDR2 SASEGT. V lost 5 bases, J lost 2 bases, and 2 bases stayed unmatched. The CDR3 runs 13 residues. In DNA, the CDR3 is TGTGCCAGCAGTCAGGGGGAAAACACTGAAGCTTTCTTT. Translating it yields CASSQGENTEAFF.

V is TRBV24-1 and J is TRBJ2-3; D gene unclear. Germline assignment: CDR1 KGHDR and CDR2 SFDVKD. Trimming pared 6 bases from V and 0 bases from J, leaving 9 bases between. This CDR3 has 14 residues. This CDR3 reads CATSRSGSTDTQYF. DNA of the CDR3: TGTGCCACCAGTCGGTCTGGCAGCACAGATACGCAGTATTTT.

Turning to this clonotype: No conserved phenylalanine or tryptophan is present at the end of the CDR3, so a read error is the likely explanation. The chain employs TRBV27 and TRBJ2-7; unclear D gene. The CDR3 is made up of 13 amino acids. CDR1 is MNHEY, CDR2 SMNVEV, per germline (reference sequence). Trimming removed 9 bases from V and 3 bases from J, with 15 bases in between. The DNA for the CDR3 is TGTGCCAGAAGCCATGATAGGTACTACGAGCAGTACTCC. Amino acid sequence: CARSHDRYYEQYS.

CDR3 amino acids: CASSEPGQGYEQYF. CDR3 coding DNA: TGTGCCAGCAGTGAACCGGGACAGGGGTACGAGCAGTACTTC. V is TRBV6-1 and J is TRBJ2-7; 10 bases agree with TRBD1. The germline gives CDR1 MNHNS, CDR2 SASEGT. Trimming took 2 bases from V and 4 from J; bases not matched to a gene: 2. The CDR3 covers 14 residues.

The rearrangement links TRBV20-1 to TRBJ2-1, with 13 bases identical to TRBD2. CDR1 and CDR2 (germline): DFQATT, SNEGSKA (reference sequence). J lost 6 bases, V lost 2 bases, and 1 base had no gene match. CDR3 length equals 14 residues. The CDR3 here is CSARTSGGVNEQFF. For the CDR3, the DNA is TGCAGTGCTAGAACTAGCGGGGGGGTCAATGAGCAGTTCTTC.

CDR3 coding DNA: TGCAGTGTGACTAGCGGGGCACAAGAGACCCAGTACTTC. It is translated as CSVTSGAQETQYF. J is TRBJ2-5 and V is TRBV20-1; 11 bases fit TRBD2. This CDR3 region has 13 residues. The germline gives CDR1 DFQATT, CDR2 SNEGSKA (reference sequence). J was trimmed by 2 bases and V by 7 bases; bases with no gene match: 3.

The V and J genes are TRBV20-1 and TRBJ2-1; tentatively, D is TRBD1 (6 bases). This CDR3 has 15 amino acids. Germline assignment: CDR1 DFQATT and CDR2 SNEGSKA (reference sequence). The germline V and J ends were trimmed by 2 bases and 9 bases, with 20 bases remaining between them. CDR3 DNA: TGCAGTGCTAGAAGAACGACACAGGGAGTGGCTGAGCAGTTCTTC. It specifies CSARRTTQGVAEQFF.

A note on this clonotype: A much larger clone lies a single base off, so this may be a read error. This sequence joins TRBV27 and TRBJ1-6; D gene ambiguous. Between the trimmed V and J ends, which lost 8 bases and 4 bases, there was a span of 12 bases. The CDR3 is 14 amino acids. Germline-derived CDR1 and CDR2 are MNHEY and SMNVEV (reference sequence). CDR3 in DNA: TGTGCCAGCGGTGTGGGCACTTATAATTCACCCCTCCACTTT. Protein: CASGVGTYNSPLHF.

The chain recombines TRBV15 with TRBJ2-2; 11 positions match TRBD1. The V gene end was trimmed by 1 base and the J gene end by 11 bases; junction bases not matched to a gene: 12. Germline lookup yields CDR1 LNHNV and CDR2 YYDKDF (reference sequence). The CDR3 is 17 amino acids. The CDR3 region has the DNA TGTGCCACCAGCAGAGGCTCCCGGGACAGGGGGAACAATGAGCTGTTTTTT. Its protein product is CATSRGSRDRGNNELFF.

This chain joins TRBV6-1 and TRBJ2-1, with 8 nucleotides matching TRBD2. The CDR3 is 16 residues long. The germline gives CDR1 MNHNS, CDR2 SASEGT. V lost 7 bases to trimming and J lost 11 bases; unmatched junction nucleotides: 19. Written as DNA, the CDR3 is TGTGCCAGCATTGGAGCGGGAGATAAACCCAACCTAAAGCAGTTCTTC. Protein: CASIGAGDKPNLKQFF.

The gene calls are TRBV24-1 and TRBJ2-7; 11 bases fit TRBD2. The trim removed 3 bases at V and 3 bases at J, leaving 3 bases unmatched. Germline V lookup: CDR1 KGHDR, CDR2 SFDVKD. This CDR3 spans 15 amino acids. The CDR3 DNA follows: TGTGCCACCAGTGATCCCGGGACTAGCGGCTACGAGCAGTACTTC. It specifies CATSDPGTSGYEQYF.

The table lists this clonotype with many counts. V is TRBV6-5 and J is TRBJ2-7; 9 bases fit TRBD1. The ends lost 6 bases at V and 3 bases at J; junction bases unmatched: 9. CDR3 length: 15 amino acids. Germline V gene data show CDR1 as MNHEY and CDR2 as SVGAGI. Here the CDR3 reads CASSPGQGSFYEQYF. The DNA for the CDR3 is TGTGCCAGCAGCCCGGGACAGGGTAGTTTCTACGAGCAGTACTTC.

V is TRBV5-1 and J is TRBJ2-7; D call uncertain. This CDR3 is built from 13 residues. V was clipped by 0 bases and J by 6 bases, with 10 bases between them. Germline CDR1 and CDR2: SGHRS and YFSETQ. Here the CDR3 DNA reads TGCGCCAGCAGCTTGGGGTCTAGATCCGAGCAGTACTTC. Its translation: CASSLGSRSEQYF.

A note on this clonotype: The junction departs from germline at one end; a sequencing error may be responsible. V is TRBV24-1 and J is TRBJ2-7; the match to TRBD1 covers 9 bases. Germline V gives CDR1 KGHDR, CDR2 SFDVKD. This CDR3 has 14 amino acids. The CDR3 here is CATSDSGTGPERYF. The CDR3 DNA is TGTGCCACCAGTGATTCCGGGACAGGGCCTGAGCGGTACTTC.

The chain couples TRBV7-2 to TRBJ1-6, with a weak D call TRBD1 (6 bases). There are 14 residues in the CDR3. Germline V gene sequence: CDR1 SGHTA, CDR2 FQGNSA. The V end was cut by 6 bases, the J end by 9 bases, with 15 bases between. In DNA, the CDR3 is TGTGCCAGCAGGGAGGGGGACGGTGGTTCACCCCTCCACTTT. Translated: CASREGDGGSPLHF.

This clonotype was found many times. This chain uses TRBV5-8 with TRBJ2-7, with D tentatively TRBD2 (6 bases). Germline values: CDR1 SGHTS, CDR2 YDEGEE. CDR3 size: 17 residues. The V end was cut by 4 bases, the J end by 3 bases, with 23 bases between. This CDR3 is CASSASRLEQGIYEQYF. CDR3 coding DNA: TGTGCCAGCAGCGCAAGCAGACTAGAACAAGGGATCTACGAGCAGTACTTC.

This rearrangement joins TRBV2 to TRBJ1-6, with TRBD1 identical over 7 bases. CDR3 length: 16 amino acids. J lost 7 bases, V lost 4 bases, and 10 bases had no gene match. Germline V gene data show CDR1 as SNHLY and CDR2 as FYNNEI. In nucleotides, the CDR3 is TGTGCCAGCAGTGGGTCGGGACAGATTTTCAATTCACCCCTCCACTTT. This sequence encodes CASSGSGQIFNSPLHF.

The CDR3 loop is CASSLRDPRNTGELFF. In DNA, the CDR3 is TGTGCCAGCAGCTTAAGGGACCCTCGTAACACCGGGGAGCTGTTTTTT. This chain uses TRBV7-9 with TRBJ2-2; D possibly uses TRBD1 or TRBD2 (5 bases each). V lost 2 bases, J lost 2 bases, and 12 bases lay in between. CDR3 length: 16 amino acids. In germline, CDR1 is SEHNR, CDR2 FQNEAQ (reference sequence).

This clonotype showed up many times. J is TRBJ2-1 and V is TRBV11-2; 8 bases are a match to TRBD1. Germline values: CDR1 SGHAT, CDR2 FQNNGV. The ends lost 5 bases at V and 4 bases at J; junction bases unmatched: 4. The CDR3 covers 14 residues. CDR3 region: CASSTGQGYNEQFF. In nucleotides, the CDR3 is TGTGCCAGCAGCACTGGACAGGGTTACAATGAGCAGTTCTTC.

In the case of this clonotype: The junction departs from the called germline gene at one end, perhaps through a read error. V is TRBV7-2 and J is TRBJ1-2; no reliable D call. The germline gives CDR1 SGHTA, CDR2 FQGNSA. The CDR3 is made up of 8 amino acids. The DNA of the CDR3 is TGTGCCACTTCGACCTACGCCTTC. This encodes CATSTYAF.

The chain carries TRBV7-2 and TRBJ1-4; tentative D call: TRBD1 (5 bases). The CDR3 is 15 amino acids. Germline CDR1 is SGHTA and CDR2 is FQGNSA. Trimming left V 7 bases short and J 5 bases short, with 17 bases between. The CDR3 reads CASTLSPGPNEKLFF. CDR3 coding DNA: TGTGCCAGCACCCTCTCCCCGGGACCAAATGAAAAACTGTTTTTT.

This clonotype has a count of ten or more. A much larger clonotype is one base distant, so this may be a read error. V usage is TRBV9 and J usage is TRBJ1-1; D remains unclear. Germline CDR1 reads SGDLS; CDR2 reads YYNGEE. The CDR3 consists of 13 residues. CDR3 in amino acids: CAGSVGGNTEAFF. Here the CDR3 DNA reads TGTGCCGGCAGCGTAGGAGGGAACACTGAAGCTTTCTTT. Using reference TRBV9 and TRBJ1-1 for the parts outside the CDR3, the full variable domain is DSGVTQTPKHLITATGQRVTLRCSPRSGDLSVYWYQQSLDQGLQFLIQYYNGEERAKGNILERFSAQQFPDLHSELNLSSLELGDSALYFCAGSVGGNTEAFFGQGTRLTVV.